The TCR beta chain under discussion was sequenced for a study of identical twins. TCRdb analysed the 5' RACE reads with MiXCR anew, one entry per CDR3 protein. Altogether some 900,000 distinct CDR3 sequences are present, 9% to 15% being singletons, with the ten largest covering around 1.5%. This CDR3 has 14 residues. Germline V gives CDR1 MDHEN, CDR2 SYDVKM. V lost 3 bases, J lost 6 bases, and 12 bases lay in between. This clonotype was detected ten times or more. This sample was also put to use in a study of yellow fever vaccine responses in identical twins.

This clonotype was sampled from a woman aged 18 to 35 in good health. This rearrangement joins TRBV28 to TRBJ1-5; D not certain. The sequenced material came from PBMCs. The CDR3 loop is CASSFADLFQPQHF. In DNA, the CDR3 is TGTGCCAGCAGTTTCGCGGATCTGTTTCAGCCCCAGCATTTT.